The next 4 T cell receptor beta chains were all read from a single sample in a study of shared clonotypes between healthy human individuals. The data were produced by immunoSEQ multiplex PCR, yet TCRdb's version contains in-frame clones alone and is incomplete. The table lists around 1.9 million clones, roughly 93% of them singletons, with 1.5% to 2% in the top ten. The naive CD8 subset, CD45RO-negative cells positively selected for CCR7, excluded terminally differentiated effector memory CD45RA+ cells. The material sequenced was naive CD8+ T cells from PBMCs. The source is a man between 18 and 35 years old in good health. Some clones in this sample may be carry-over from other donors' samples.

This clone was seen a single time. The CDR3, as DNA: TGTGCCAGTAGTATGTCAGGGCGCGAGACCCAGTACTTC. This gives the protein CASSMSGRETQYF. The chain carries TRBV19 and TRBJ2-5; D possibly corresponds to TRBD1 (5 bases). The V gene's germline CDR1 is LNHDA and CDR2 SQIVND (reference sequence). Trimming stripped 3 bases from V and 5 bases from J, with 10 bases between. This CDR3 is built from 13 residues.

The chain has TRBV10-2 and TRBJ2-6; D remains ambiguous. The CDR3 totals 16 residues. Germline lookup yields CDR1 WSHSY and CDR2 SAAADI. The V gene lost 3 bases and the J gene lost 4 bases, with 13 bases spanning the gap. CDR3 sequence (DNA): TGCGCCAGCAGTGACCCGACGGCTCCAGGGGCCAACGTCCTGACTTTC. This codes for CASSDPTAPGANVLTF.

The V and J genes are TRBV7-3 and TRBJ2-7; TRBD1 aligns across 7 bases. The germline gives CDR1 SGHTA, CDR2 FQGTGA. There are 14 residues in the CDR3. Unmatched junction bases numbered 4, after V lost 5 bases and J lost 0 bases. The CDR3 DNA follows: TGTGCCAGCAGCCGGGACAGCCGCTCCTACGAGCAGTACTTC. Translated: CASSRDSRSYEQYF.

CDR3 residues: CAWSPGVVAGVRETQYF. CDR3 bases: TGTGCCTGGAGCCCGGGGGTCGTGGCGGGAGTTCGAGAGACCCAGTACTTC. The J gene is TRBJ2-5, the V gene TRBV30; 7 bases agree with TRBD2. Germline lookup yields CDR1 GTSNPN and CDR2 SVGIG (reference sequence). V gave up 3 bases and J gave up 4 bases; unmatched junction bases: 17. CDR3 length equals 17 residues.